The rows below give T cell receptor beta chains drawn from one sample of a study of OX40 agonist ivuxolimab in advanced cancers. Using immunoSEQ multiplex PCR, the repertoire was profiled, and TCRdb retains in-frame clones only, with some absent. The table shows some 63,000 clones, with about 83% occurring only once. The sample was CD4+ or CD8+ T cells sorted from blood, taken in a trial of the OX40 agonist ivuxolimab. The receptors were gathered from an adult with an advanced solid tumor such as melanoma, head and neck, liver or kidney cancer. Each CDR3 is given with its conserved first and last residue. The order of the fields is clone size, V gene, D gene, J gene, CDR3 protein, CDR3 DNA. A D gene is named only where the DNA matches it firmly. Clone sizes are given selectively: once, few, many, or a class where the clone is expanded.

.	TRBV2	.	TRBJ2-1	CASSLEGANEQFF	TGTGCCAGTTCGTTGGAGGGGGCCAATGAGCAGTTCTTC
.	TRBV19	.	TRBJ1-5	CASSIGISWPQHF	TGTGCCAGTAGTATAGGGATTTCCTGGCCCCAGCATTTT
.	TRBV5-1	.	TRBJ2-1	CASSLAAGPLSSYNEQFF	TGCGCCAGCAGCTTGGCAGCGGGTCCTCTAAGCTCCTACAATGAGCAGTTCTTC
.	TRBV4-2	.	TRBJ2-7	CASSQVEELEQYF	TGTGCCAGCAGCCAAGTGGAGGAACTCGAGCAGTACTTC
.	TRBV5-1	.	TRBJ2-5	CASSPAGTGKTQYF	TGCGCCAGCAGCCCTGCAGGGACGGGCAAGACCCAGTACTTC
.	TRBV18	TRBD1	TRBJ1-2	CASSLMETGHYGYTF	TGTGCCAGCTCACTTATGGAGACAGGGCATTATGGCTACACCTTC
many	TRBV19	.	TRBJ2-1	CASASGTTKIHEQFF	TGTGCCAGTGCCTCCGGGACCACTAAGATCCATGAGCAGTTCTTC
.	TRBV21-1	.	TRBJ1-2	CASPGHKASGYGYTF	TGTGCCAGCCCCGGCCACAAAGCATCCGGCTATGGCTACACCTTC
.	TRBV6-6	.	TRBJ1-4	CASSYSGRGAGEKLFF	TGTGCCAGCAGTTACTCGGGTCGGGGGGCCGGTGAAAAACTGTTTTTT
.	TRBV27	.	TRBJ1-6	CASSPGTGHPTLHF	TGTGCCAGCAGCCCCGGGACGGGTCATCCCACCCTCCACTTT
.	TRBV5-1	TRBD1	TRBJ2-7	CASSLAKGQGAVYEQYF	TGCGCCAGCAGCTTGGCCAAGGGACAGGGGGCGGTCTACGAGCAGTACTTC
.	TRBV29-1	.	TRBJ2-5	CSVEKDGREETQYF	TGCAGCGTTGAAAAGGATGGAAGAGAAGAGACCCAGTACTTC
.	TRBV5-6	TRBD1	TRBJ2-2	CASSEDFRGISGELFF	TGTGCCAGCAGCGAGGATTTCAGGGGGATCAGCGGGGAGCTGTTTTTT
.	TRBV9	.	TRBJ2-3	CASSQTGSGDTQYF	TGTGCCAGCAGTCAGACGGGCTCAGGGGATACGCAGTATTTT
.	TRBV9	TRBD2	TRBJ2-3	CASSVEAGGVQDTQYF	TGTGCCAGCAGCGTAGAAGCGGGGGGGGTCCAGGATACGCAGTATTTT
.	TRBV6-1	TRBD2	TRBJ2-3	CASSETSGRASTDTQYF	TGTGCCAGCAGTGAAACTAGCGGGAGGGCCAGCACAGATACGCAGTATTTT
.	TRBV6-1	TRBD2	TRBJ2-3	CASSEPLAGPFTDTQYF	TGTGCCAGCAGTGAACCCCTAGCGGGACCCTTTACAGATACGCAGTATTTT
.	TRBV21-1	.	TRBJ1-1	CASSKVGRVVTEAFF	TGTGCCAGCAGCAAAGTTGGCAGGGTGGTCACTGAAGCTTTCTTT
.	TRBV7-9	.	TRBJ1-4	CASSDGRRTEKLFF	TGTGCCAGCAGCGACGGGAGGAGGACGGAAAAACTGTTTTTT
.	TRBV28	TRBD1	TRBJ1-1	CASRRGGAPEAFF	TGTGCCAGCAGGAGAGGGGGCGCCCCTGAAGCTTTCTTT
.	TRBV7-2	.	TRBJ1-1	CASRIMGRAFF	TGTGCCAGCAGGATAATGGGGCGGGCTTTCTTT
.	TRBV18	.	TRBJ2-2	CASSPQLGDTGELFF	TGTGCCAGCTCACCTCAACTAGGAGACACCGGGGAGCTGTTTTTT
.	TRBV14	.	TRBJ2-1	CASSLLGTGGSNEQFF	TGTGCCAGCAGCCTACTCGGGACTGGCGGTTCCAATGAGCAGTTCTTC
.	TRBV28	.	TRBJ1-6	CASRSTGSSYNSPLHF	TGTGCCAGCAGAAGCACAGGGAGCTCCTATAATTCACCCCTCCACTTT
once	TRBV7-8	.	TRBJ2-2	CASSSLGGELFF	TGTGCCAGCAGCTCCTTGGGAGGGGAGCTGTTTTTT
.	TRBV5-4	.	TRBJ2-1	CASSLALGGPSYNEQFF	TGTGCCAGCAGCTTGGCTCTGGGGGGCCCCTCCTACAATGAGCAGTTCTTC
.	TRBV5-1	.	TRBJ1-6	CASSFISSSYNSPLHF	TGCGCCAGCAGCTTCATCTCGAGCTCCTATAATTCACCCCTCCACTTT
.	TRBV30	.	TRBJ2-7	CAWTQAESYEQYF	TGTGCCTGGACACAGGCCGAATCCTACGAGCAGTACTTC
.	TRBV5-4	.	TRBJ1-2	CASSLDPGRPNYGYTF	TGTGCCAGCAGCTTGGACCCCGGACGACCTAACTATGGCTACACCTTC
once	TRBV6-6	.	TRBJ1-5	CASRLRDLRPQHF	TGTGCCAGCAGGCTACGGGACCTCCGGCCCCAGCATTTT
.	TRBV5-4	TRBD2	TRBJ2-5	CASSLGLVETQYF	TGTGCCAGCAGCTTAGGACTAGTTGAGACCCAGTACTTC
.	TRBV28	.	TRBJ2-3	CASSFRGGADTQYF	TGTGCCAGCAGTTTTCGAGGGGGGGCAGATACGCAGTATTTT
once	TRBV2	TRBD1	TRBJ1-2	CASPYTGDGYTF	TGTGCCAGTCCTTATACAGGGGATGGCTACACCTTC
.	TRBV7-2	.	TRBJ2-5	CASSLNKGWGETQYF	TGTGCCAGCAGCTTGAATAAAGGGTGGGGAGAGACCCAGTACTTC
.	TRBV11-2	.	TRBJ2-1	CASSLDRSSYNEQFF	TGTGCCAGCAGCTTAGACAGGAGCTCCTACAATGAGCAGTTCTTC
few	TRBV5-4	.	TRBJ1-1	CASSDGQNTEAFF	TGTGCCAGCAGCGACGGACAGAACACTGAAGCTTTCTTT
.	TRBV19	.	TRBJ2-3	CASSLSDAQYF	TGTGCCAGTAGTTTGTCAGATGCGCAGTATTTT
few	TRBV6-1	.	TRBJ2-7	CASSLERGEQYF	TGTGCCAGCAGTTTGGAACGTGGCGAGCAGTACTTC
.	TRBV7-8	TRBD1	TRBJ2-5	CASSRDRETQYF	TGTGCCAGCAGCAGGGACAGGGAGACCCAGTACTTC
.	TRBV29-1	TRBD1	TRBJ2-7	CSVGQGIYEQYF	TGCAGCGTTGGACAGGGAATCTACGAGCAGTACTTC
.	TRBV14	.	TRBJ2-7	CASSELTYEQYF	TGTGCCAGCAGCGAGTTGACCTACGAGCAGTACTTC
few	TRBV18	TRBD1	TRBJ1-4	CASSDRVGEKLFF	TGTGCCAGCTCGGACAGGGTGGGTGAAAAACTGTTTTTT